One sample yielded the 20 T cell receptor beta chains listed below, sequenced in a study of T cell responses to AZD1222 COVID-19 vaccine. Generated by immunoSEQ multiplex PCR, the TCRdb table keeps only in-frame clones and is missing some. The profile shows over 150,000 clones, roughly 90% of them singletons. The specimen was peripheral blood, collected on day 0 of AZD1222 vaccination. The receptors originated from an adult in good health.

The rearrangement links TRBV28 to TRBJ2-3; D may be TRBD1 (5 bases). Germline assignment: CDR1 MDHEN and CDR2 SYDVKM. Trimming removed 7 bases at V and 1 base at J, with 15 bases between. The CDR3 has 15 residues. DNA for the CDR3: TGTGCCAGCAATGGGGCCGGCCGTGGCACAGATACGCAGTATTTT. Amino acids: CASNGAGRGTDTQYF.

J is TRBJ2-7 and V is TRBV7-9; no reliable D call. Germline V gene data show CDR1 as SEHNR and CDR2 as FQNEAQ (reference sequence). Trimming left V 2 bases short and J 1 base short, with 6 bases between. This CDR3 is built from 13 residues. DNA of the CDR3: TGTGCCAGCAGCTTAAAAGAGTCCTACGAGCAGTACTTC. Translating it yields CASSLKESYEQYF. The complete variable domain, with remaining parts taken from reference TRBV7-9 and TRBJ2-7, reads DTGVSQNPRHKITKRGQNVTFRCDPISEHNRLYWYRQTLGQGPEFLTYFQNEAQLEKSRLLSDRFSAERPKGSFSTLEIQRTEQGDSAMYLCASSLKESYEQYFGPGTRLTVT.

This rearrangement joins TRBV2 to TRBJ1-5, with TRBD1 matching over 8 bases. V was pared by 5 bases and J by 2 bases, with 5 bases of the junction left unmatched. The length of the CDR3 is 15 residues. CDR1 is SNHLY, CDR2 FYNNEI, per germline. The CDR3 is CASSPDRGRNQPQHF. The CDR3 coding sequence is TGTGCCAGCAGTCCCGACAGGGGCCGCAATCAGCCCCAGCATTTT. The full variable domain, rest sourced from reference TRBV2 and TRBJ1-5, is EPEVTQTPSHQVTQMGQEVILRCVPISNHLYFYWYRQILGQKVEFLVSFYNNEISEKSEIFDDQFSVERPDGSNFTLKIRSTKLEDSAMYFCASSPDRGRNQPQHFGDGTRLSIL.

This chain links TRBV9 with TRBJ1-4, with D maybe TRBD1 (5 bases). V gave up 4 bases and J gave up 2 bases, with 12 bases separating them. CDR1 and CDR2 from the germline V gene are SGDLS and YYNGEE. This CDR3 comprises 15 residues. The CDR3 region has the DNA TGTGCCAGCAGCCCTCGGGACCATACTAATGAAAAACTGTTTTTT. Its protein product is CASSPRDHTNEKLFF.

V usage is TRBV27 and J usage is TRBJ1-1; D is uncertain. Between the trimmed V and J ends, which lost 8 bases and 0 bases, there was a span of 7 bases. Germline V gene data show CDR1 as MNHEY and CDR2 as SMNVEV (reference sequence). The CDR3 has 12 amino acids. The CDR3 DNA reads as TGTGCCAGCGGACGGTTGAACACTGAAGCTTTCTTT. Protein product: CASGRLNTEAFF.

A note on this clone: Given a much more abundant clone one base away, this may be a read error. The genes are TRBV10-1 and TRBJ2-2; the D gene is possibly TRBD1 (5 bases). Germline values: CDR1 WNHNN, CDR2 SYGVQD (reference sequence). V was trimmed by 3 bases and J by 3 bases, leaving 5 bases between them. CDR3 length: 13 amino acids. The CDR3 loop is CASSDRDTGELFF. The CDR3 DNA reads as TGCGCCAGCAGTGACAGGGACACCGGGGAGCTGTTTTTT.

The chain combines TRBV7-3 with TRBJ2-3; maybe TRBD1 (6 bases). Germline CDR1 and CDR2: SGHTA and FQGTGA. The germline V and J ends were trimmed by 1 base and 6 bases, with 14 bases remaining between them. The CDR3 runs 15 residues. The CDR3 sequence: CASSLRGTPKDTQYF. For the CDR3, the DNA is TGTGCCAGCAGCTTAAGAGGGACACCAAAGGATACGCAGTATTTT.

This sequence joins TRBV9 and TRBJ1-2; TRBD1 is a possible D gene (5 bases). V lost 4 bases and J lost 5, with 12 bases in between. Looked up from germline, CDR1 is SGDLS and CDR2 is YYNGEE. The CDR3 loop spans 13 amino acids. In nucleotides, the CDR3 is TGTGCCAGCAGCTTCGGACAAAATTATGGCTACACCTTC. Encoded protein: CASSFGQNYGYTF. Drawing the rest from reference TRBV9 and TRBJ1-2, the complete variable domain is DSGVTQTPKHLITATGQRVTLRCSPRSGDLSVYWYQQSLDQGLQFLIQYYNGEERAKGNILERFSAQQFPDLHSELNLSSLELGDSALYFCASSFGQNYGYTFGSGTRLTVV.

The chain links TRBV7-8 to TRBJ1-2; D is possibly TRBD1 (5 bases). CDR1 SGHVS and CDR2 FQNEAQ come from the germline V gene. V gave up 1 base and J gave up 4 bases, with 10 bases separating them. The CDR3 contains 14 residues. The CDR3 region is CASSLGGGGYGYTF. The CDR3 nucleotides are TGTGCCAGCAGCTTAGGGGGCGGTGGCTATGGCTACACCTTC. The whole variable domain, filled in from reference TRBV7-8 and TRBJ1-2, reads GAGVSQSPRYKVAKRGQDVALRCDPISGHVSLFWYQQALGQGPEFLTYFQNEAQLDKSGLPSDRFFAERPEGSVSTLKIQRTQQEDSAVYLCASSLGGGGYGYTFGSGTRLTVV.

The chain has TRBV10-1 and TRBJ2-3; D is possibly TRBD2 (5 bases). The CDR3 is made up of 14 amino acids. CDR1 and CDR2 (germline): WNHNN, SYGVQD (reference sequence). V lost 8 bases to trimming and J lost 2 bases, with 14 bases between them. Here the CDR3 reads CASRGPGVTDTQYF. CDR3 sequence (DNA): TGCGCCAGCCGCGGTCCCGGGGTCACAGATACGCAGTATTTT.

The V and J genes are TRBV7-2 and TRBJ2-1; D gene unclear. CDR3 size: 15 residues. The germline CDR1 and CDR2 sequences are SGHTA and FQGNSA. V was shortened by 0 bases and J by 2 bases, with 8 bases between the two germline ends. DNA of the CDR3: TGTGCCAGCAGCTTAGCTTTGGCACCCTACAATGAGCAGTTCTTC. This translates into CASSLALAPYNEQFF.

The V and J genes are TRBV11-2 and TRBJ2-7, with no clear D. Germline CDR1 SGHAT, CDR2 FQNNGV. The CDR3 is 13 amino acids. V shed 0 bases and J shed 6 bases, with 9 bases lying between them. For the CDR3, the DNA is TGTGCCAGCAGCTTAGAATTGGTTGCCGAGCAGTACTTC. Encoded protein: CASSLELVAEQYF.

Only one count was recorded for this clone. V gene TRBV23-1 combines with J gene TRBJ1-2; D gene unclear. TRBV23-1 is assigned to the ORF class and has an uncertain function. V lost 5 bases to trimming and J lost 4 bases, with 11 bases between them. This CDR3 has 13 amino acids. In DNA form, the CDR3 reads TGCGCCAGCAGTGGGTGGCAGACCTATGGCTACACCTTC. This codes for CASSGWQTYGYTF.

Only one count was recorded for this clone. The rearrangement uses TRBV24-1 and TRBJ2-5; D possibly matches TRBD1 or TRBD2 (5 bases each). V lost 4 bases to trimming and J lost 2 bases, with 10 bases between them. Germline CDR1 and CDR2: KGHDR and SFDVKD. The CDR3 is 14 residues long. CDR3 protein: CATSDPGPQETQYF. CDR3 sequence (DNA): TGTGCCACCAGTGACCCGGGGCCTCAAGAGACCCAGTACTTC.

The genes are TRBV7-2 and TRBJ1-3; perhaps TRBD1 as D (5 bases). The CDR3 is made up of 14 amino acids. Trimming pared 8 bases from V and 7 bases from J, leaving 18 bases between. CDR1 and CDR2 (germline): SGHTA, FQGNSA. The CDR3 region is CASQQELQGNTIYF. The CDR3, as DNA: TGTGCCAGCCAACAGGAGCTACAAGGGAACACCATATATTTT. Full variable domain (outside the CDR3, taken from reference TRBV7-2 and TRBJ1-3): GAGVSQSPSNKVTEKGKDVELRCDPISGHTALYWYRQSLGQGLEFLIYFQGNSAPDKSGLPSDRFSAERTGGSVSTLTIQRTQQEDSAVYLCASQQELQGNTIYFGEGSWLTVV.

The chain has TRBV19 and TRBJ2-1, with 11 bases matching TRBD2. Germline-derived CDR1 and CDR2 are LNHDA and SQIVND (reference sequence). The CDR3 has 16 residues. V was pared by 5 bases and J by 1 base, with 4 bases of the junction left unmatched. CDR3 in amino acids: CASSYSGRGSYNEQFF. The CDR3 DNA follows: TGTGCCAGTAGTTATAGCGGGAGGGGATCCTACAATGAGCAGTTCTTC.

V usage is TRBV5-8 and J usage is TRBJ1-1; D ambiguous. The CDR3 sequence is 14 residues long. Trimming removed 2 bases at V and 2 bases at J, with 10 bases between. From germline, CDR1 is SGHTS and CDR2 YDEGEE. CDR3 nucleotides: TGTGCCAGCAGCTTAGTGTTTCCTAACACTGAAGCTTTCTTT. Translated, it gives CASSLVFPNTEAFF.

The chain employs TRBV2 and TRBJ2-2; 7 nucleotides agree with TRBD1. Germline V gives CDR1 SNHLY, CDR2 FYNNEI. The CDR3 has 16 residues. Trimming took 7 bases from V and 0 from J; bases not matched to a gene: 8. CDR3 residues: CASTVDRITNTGELFF. The CDR3 DNA sequence: TGTGCCAGCACCGTGGACAGGATTACGAACACCGGGGAGCTGTTTTTT. Full variable domain (remainder filled in from reference TRBV2 and TRBJ2-2): EPEVTQTPSHQVTQMGQEVILRCVPISNHLYFYWYRQILGQKVEFLVSFYNNEISEKSEIFDDQFSVERPDGSNFTLKIRSTKLEDSAMYFCASTVDRITNTGELFFGEGSRLTVL.

This chain joins TRBV30 and TRBJ1-3; D unclear. The CDR3 loop spans 11 amino acids. CDR1 GTSNPN and CDR2 SVGIG come from the germline V gene (reference sequence). Trimming took 1 base from V and 4 from J, leaving 2 bases between them. The CDR3 reads CAWSEGNTIYF. The CDR3 DNA follows: TGTGCCTGGAGTGAGGGAAACACCATATATTTT.

V and J are TRBV11-2 and TRBJ2-5; TRBD2 matches at 7 bases. This CDR3 comprises 14 residues. The germline V gene encodes CDR1 SGHAT and CDR2 FQNNGV. With 0 bases clipped from V and 5 bases from J, the junction kept 3 bases outside the gene matches. CDR3: CASSLDRTSETQYF. CDR3 nucleotide sequence: TGTGCCAGCAGCTTAGACCGGACTAGTGAGACCCAGTACTTC. Full variable domain (remainder filled in from reference TRBV11-2 and TRBJ2-5): EAGVAQSPRYKIIEKRQSVAFWCNPISGHATLYWYQQILGQGPKLLIQFQNNGVVDDSQLPKDRFSAERLKGVDSTLKIQPAKLEDSAVYLCASSLDRTSETQYFGPGTRLLVL.